The clone carrying this TCR beta chain has a handful of counts. This sample is part of a study of T-cell reconstitution after alpha-beta-depleted transplantation in children. The CDR3 covers 16 residues. Germline V gene sequence: CDR1 MGHDK, CDR2 SYGVNS. The junction had 12 bases not matched to a gene; V was cut back by 4 bases and J by 6 bases. Preparation of the TCRbeta library used unique molecular identifiers. One entry per CDR3 protein, called by TCRdb with MiXCR from the PCR reads. The sample carries about 200,000 distinct CDR3 sequences, more than 15% recorded once. The receptor was derived from a male patient aged 2-15 years who had a stem cell transplant for acute lymphoblastic leukemia, so the T cells may come from the graft donor. The sample in question was PBMCs, mostly from graft donor cells, obtained 360 days after TCRalphabeta/CD19-depleted stem cell transplant. The gene calls are TRBV25-1 and TRBJ2-5, with 9 bases fitting TRBD2. The CDR3 nucleotides read TGTGCCAGCAGTGCTCAGGGGCGGGGGGGCCTACAGACCCAGTACTTC. Translation gives CASSAQGRGGLQTQYF. Drawing the rest from reference TRBV25-1 and TRBJ2-5, the complete variable domain is EADIYQTPRYLVIGTGKKITLECSQTMGHDKMYWYQQDPGMELHLIHYSYGVNSTEKGDLSSESTVSRIRTEHFPLTLESARPSHTSQYLCASSAQGRGGLQTQYFGPGTRLLVL.